This TCR beta chain was profiled in a study of T cells in women clearing cervical HPV infection. Study details: Cases' blood sampling followed lesion detection by median about 150 days (90 to 200). The study, taken as a whole, reports: TRBV6-7 abundance was lower in cases than controls (0.11% versus 0.16%).

V dropped 6 bases and J dropped 5 bases, with 16 bases sitting between them. Germline CDR1 and CDR2: SGHDN and FVKESK. The CDR3 has 14 amino acids. On this clone: The antigen is undetermined. The read ends 3 residues before the CDR3 terminus; that terminus is restored from the germline J gene.

Assay: immunoSEQ multiplex PCR; the TCRdb copy retains only in-frame clones and omits some. The specimen's table records roughly 22,000 clones. Sequenced material: blood buffy coat. The chain uses TRBV14 and TRBJ1-1; D call uncertain. The receptor was isolated from a woman between 18 and 75 years old with a cervical HPV16 infection that either progressed to CIN3+ or cleared (not recorded which). The sequenced part of the CDR3 DNA is TGTGCCAGCAGTCGTTCAACCTCGGGGACTGAA. Protein sequence: CASSRSTSGTE. The whole CDR3 sequence reads CASSRSTSGTEAFF.